The source of this T cell receptor beta chain is a study of T cells of healthy individuals. Ten or more counts support this clonotype. The V gene's germline CDR1 is MNHEY and CDR2 SVGAGI. The CDR3 length is 15 residues. Trimming cost V 6 bases and J 5 bases; bases outside gene matches: 12. One entry per CDR3 protein results from TCRdb running MiXCR on the 5' RACE reads. Among tens of thousands of distinct CDR3 sequences listed, about 5% were seen once. The chain carries TRBV6-5 and TRBJ2-5; 7 bases agree with TRBD2. The TCR comes from a female donor in good health. The chain's CDR3 is CASRTLAAGEETQYF. The DNA of the CDR3 is TGTGCCAGCAGAACTCTAGCGGCCGGGGAGGAGACCCAGTACTTC.